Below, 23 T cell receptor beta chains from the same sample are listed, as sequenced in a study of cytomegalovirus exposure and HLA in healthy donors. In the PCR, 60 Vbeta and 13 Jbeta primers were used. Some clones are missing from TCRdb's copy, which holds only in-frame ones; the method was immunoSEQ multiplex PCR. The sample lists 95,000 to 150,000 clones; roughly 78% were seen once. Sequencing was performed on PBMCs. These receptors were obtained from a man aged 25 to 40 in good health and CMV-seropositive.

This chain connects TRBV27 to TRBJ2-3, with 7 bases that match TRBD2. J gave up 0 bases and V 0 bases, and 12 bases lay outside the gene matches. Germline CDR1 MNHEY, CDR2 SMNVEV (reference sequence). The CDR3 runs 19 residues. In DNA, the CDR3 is TGTGCCAGCAGTTTATCGAGGACTAGACGAAGGCCTAGCACAGATACGCAGTATTTT. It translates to CASSLSRTRRRPSTDTQYF.

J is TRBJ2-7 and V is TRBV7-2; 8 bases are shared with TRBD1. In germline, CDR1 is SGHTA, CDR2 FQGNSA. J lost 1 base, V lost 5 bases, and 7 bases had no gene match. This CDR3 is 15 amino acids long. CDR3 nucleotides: TGTGCCAGCAGCACCCACGGGGACAGGTCCTACGAGCAGTACTTC. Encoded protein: CASSTHGDRSYEQYF.

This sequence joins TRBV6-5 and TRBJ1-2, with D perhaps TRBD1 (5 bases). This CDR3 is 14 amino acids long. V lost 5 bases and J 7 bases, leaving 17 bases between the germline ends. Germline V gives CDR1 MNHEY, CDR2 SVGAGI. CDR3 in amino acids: CASSAPGRVGGYTF. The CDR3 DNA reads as TGTGCCAGCAGTGCCCCAGGGAGGGTGGGTGGCTACACCTTC.

The CDR3 region is CASSLSGIYEQFF. The CDR3 DNA reads TGTGCCAGCAGTTTAAGCGGGATCTATGAGCAGTTCTTC. The chain links TRBV27 to TRBJ2-1; TRBD2 aligns across 7 bases. The CDR3 extends over 13 amino acids. CDR1 is MNHEY and CDR2 is SMNVEV in the germline V gene (reference sequence). V shed 2 bases, J shed 8 bases, and the junction held 3 bases outside the gene matches.

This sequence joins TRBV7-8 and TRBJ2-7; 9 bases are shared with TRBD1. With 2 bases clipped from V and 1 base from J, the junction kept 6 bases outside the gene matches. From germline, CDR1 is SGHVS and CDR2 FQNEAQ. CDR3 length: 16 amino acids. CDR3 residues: CASSLLAGTGSYEQYF. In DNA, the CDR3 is TGTGCCAGCAGCTTATTGGCCGGGACAGGGTCCTACGAGCAGTACTTC.

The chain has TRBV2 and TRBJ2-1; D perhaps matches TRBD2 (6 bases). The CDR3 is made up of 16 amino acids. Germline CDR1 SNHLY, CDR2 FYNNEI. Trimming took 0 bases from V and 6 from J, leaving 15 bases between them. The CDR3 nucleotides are TGTGCCAGCAGTGAAGCGCCACCGGGACTCCTCAATGAGCAGTTCTTC. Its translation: CASSEAPPGLLNEQFF.

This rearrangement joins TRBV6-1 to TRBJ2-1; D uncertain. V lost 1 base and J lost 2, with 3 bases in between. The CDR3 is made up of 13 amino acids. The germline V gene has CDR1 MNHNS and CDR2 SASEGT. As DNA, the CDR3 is TGTGCCAGCAGTGAAGGGCCCTACAATGAGCAGTTCTTC. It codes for CASSEGPYNEQFF.

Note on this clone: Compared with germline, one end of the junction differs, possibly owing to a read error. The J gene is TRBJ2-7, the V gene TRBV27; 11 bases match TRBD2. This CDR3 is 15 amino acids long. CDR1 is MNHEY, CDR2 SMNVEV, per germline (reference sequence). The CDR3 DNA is TGTGCCAGCAGTTGGGCTAGCGGGGGGTCCTACGAGCAGCACTTC. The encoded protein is CASSWASGGSYEQHF.

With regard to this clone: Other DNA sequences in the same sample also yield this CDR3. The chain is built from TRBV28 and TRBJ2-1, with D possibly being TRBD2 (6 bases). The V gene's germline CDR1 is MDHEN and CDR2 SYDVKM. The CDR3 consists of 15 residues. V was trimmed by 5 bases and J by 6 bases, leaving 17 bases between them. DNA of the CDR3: TGTGCCAGCAGTACGGGGGATAGGGTATCCAATGAGCAGTTCTTC. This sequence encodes CASSTGDRVSNEQFF.

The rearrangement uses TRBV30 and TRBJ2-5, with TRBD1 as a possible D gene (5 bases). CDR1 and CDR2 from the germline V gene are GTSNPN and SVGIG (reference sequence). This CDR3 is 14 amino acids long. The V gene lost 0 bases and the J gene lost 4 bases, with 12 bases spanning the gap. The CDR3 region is CAWSVKGLRETQYF. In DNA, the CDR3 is TGTGCCTGGAGTGTAAAGGGGCTTCGAGAGACCCAGTACTTC.

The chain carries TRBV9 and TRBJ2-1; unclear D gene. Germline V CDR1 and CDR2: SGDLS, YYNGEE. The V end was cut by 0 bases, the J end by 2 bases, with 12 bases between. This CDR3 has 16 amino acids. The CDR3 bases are TGTGCCAGCAGCGTAGAGGAGACCCTGGCCTACAATGAGCAGTTCTTC. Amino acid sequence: CASSVEETLAYNEQFF.

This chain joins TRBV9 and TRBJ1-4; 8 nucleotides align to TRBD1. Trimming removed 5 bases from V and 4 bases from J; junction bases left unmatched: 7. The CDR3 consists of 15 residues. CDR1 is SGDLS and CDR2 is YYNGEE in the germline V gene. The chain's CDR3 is CASSFTGGFNEKLFF. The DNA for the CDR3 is TGTGCCAGCAGTTTCACAGGGGGTTTTAATGAAAAACTGTTTTTT.

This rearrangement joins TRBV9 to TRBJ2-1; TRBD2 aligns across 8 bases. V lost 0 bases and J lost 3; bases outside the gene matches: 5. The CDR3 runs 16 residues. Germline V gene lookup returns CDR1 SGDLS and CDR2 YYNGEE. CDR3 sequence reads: CASSVDPGGYYNEQFF. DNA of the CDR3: TGTGCCAGCAGCGTAGATCCGGGGGGGTACTACAATGAGCAGTTCTTC.

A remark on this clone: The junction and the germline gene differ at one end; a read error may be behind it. CDR3 DNA: TGTGCCAGCAGCGAAGGGACTGGTGGTTTTTTTGATACGCAGTATTTT. Translating it yields CASSEGTGGFFDTQYF. This chain uses TRBV2 with TRBJ2-3; TRBD2 might be the D (6 bases). This CDR3 contains 16 residues. Germline V gene data show CDR1 as SNHLY and CDR2 as FYNNEI.

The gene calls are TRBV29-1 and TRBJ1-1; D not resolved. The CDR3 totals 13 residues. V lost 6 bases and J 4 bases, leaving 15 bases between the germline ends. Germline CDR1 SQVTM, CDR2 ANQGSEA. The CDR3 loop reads CSVGPGFATEAFF. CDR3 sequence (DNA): TGCAGCGTCGGCCCGGGGTTTGCCACTGAAGCTTTCTTT.

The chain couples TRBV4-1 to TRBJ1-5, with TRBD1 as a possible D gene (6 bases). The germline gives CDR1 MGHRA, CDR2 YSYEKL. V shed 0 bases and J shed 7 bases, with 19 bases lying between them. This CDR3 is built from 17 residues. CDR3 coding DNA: TGCGCCAGCAGCCAAGACCCTACAGGGTACGTTCTACAGCCCCAGCATTTT. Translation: CASSQDPTGYVLQPQHF.

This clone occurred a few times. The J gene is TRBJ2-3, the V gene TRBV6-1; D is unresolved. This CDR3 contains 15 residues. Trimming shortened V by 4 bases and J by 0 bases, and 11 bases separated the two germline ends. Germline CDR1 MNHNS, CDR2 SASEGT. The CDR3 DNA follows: TGTGCCAGCAGTGCTCAACCTACTAGCACAGATACGCAGTATTTT. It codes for CASSAQPTSTDTQYF.

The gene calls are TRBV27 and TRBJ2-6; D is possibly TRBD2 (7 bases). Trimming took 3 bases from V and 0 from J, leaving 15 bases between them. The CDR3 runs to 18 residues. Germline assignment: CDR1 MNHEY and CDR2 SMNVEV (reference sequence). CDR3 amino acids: CASSLRQGRDSGANVLTF. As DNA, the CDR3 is TGTGCCAGCAGTTTGCGGCAGGGGAGGGACTCTGGGGCCAACGTCCTGACTTTC.

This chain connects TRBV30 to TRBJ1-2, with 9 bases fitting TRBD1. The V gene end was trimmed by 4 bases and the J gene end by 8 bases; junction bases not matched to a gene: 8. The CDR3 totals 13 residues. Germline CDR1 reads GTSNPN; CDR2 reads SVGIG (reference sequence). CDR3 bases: TGTGCCTGGAAAGGGACAGGGCAATCCGGCTACACCTTC. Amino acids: CAWKGTGQSGYTF.

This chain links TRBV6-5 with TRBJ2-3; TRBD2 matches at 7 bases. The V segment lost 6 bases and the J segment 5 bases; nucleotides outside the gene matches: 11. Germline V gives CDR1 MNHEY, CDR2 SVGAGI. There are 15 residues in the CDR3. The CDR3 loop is CASRGSGALGDTQYF. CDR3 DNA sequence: TGTGCCAGCAGGGGAAGCGGGGCCCTAGGAGATACGCAGTATTTT.

In DNA form, the CDR3 reads TGCGCCAGCAGCTTAGGGCTCAGCGGGAGTCTTGAAGAGACCCAGTACTTC. Amino acid sequence: CASSLGLSGSLEETQYF. The genes are TRBV5-1 and TRBJ2-5, with 8 bases matching TRBD2. The CDR3 runs to 17 residues. J gave up 3 bases and V 2 bases, and 12 bases lay outside the gene matches. Germline values: CDR1 SGHRS, CDR2 YFSETQ. The full variable domain, with the rest looked up from reference TRBV5-1 and TRBJ2-5, is KAGVTQTPRYLIKTRGQQVTLSCSPISGHRSVSWYQQTPGQGLQFLFEYFSETQRNKGNFPGRFSGRQFSNSRSEMNVSTLELGDSALYLCASSLGLSGSLEETQYFGPGTRLLVL.

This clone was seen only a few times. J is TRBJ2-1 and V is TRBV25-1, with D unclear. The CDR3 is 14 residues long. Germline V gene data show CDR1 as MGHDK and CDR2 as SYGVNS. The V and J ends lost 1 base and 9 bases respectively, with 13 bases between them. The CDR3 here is CASSESASGGEQFF. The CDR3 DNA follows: TGTGCCAGCAGTGAATCTGCCTCCGGCGGTGAGCAGTTCTTC.

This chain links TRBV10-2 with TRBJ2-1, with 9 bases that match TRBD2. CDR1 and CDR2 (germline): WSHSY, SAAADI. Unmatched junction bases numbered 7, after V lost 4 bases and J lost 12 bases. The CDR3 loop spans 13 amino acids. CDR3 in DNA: TGCGCCAGCAGTGGGAGCGGGAGGAGTTTGCAGTTCTTC. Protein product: CASSGSGRSLQFF.